The source of this T cell receptor (beta chain) is a study of stem cell transplantation in POMP-related autoinflammatory disease (dated by TCRdb to the early 2020s). The study in broad terms: The study hypothesis was that defective thymoproteasomes impair MHC class I-dependent CD8+ T-cell differentiation and positive selection, which skews the TRB repertoire. Before transplant, patients showed CD4+ naive T-cell skewing, low CD8+ T-cell proportions, and reduced T-cell cytokine secretion. After transplant, 100% donor engraftment of neutrophils and platelets through one year was shown by DNA chimerism analysis. To find out how POMP deficiency affects T-cell receptor beta repertoire diversity and CDR3 characteristics, high-throughput TRB sequencing was used.

Library preparation used the immunoSEQ multiplex PCR assay. From the authors' description of their analysis: Shannon entropy, which takes clonal size distribution into account, was used to quantify repertoire diversity. The Gini-Simpson index (Simpson_1-D) served as the measure of how unequally clonotypes were distributed. TCRdb holds this immuneACCESS table with in-frame rearrangements only. Some clones are missing; in checked studies, unresolved V genes explain under half, and the rest has no known cause. Clonal size and the V and J genes are those of that table, whereas D and trimming came from the DNA. This sample comprises approximately 7,800 clones, about nine tenths of them detected only once. The ten largest make up roughly 12% of the sample. The time point label corresponds to: after hematopoietic stem cell transplant. PRAID featured prominent immunodeficiency alongside autoinflammation. T-cell subsets (conventional T cells, CD8+ T cells, regulatory T cells, T follicular helper cells) were sorted before TRB sequencing.

As regards this clone: Its antigen is currently not known. No clone much larger than this one lies a single base away; base qualities are absent.

The full study reports these points: PRAID patients showed a restricted number of unique TRB V-J gene pairings. In PRAID patients, the trend toward lower diversity and increased clonality reached statistical significance only for regulatory T cells. A trend toward lower TRB diversity and higher clonality was observed in PRAID patients across all analyzed T-cell subsets.

V sheds 1 base and J sheds 2 bases, leaving 14 bases between their ends. Reading the germline V gene (reference sequence) gives CDR1 PRHDT and CDR2 FYEKMQ. Reading from cysteine to phenylalanine, the CDR3 counts 16 amino acids. Left in the record is the CDR3 DNA by itself, 48 bases read in frame from the first base. This receptor was obtained from a human patient with POMP-related autoinflammation and immune dysregulation (PRAID). Some T cells may derive from the graft donor when a transplant has been performed. Here the chain combines TRBV13 and TRBJ2-5, and TRBD2 may be the D gene, going by 5 matching bases. The specimen comprised CD8+ T cells from PBMCs, sampled after stem cell transplantation. The sequenced DNA: TGTGCCAGCAGCTTAGTCGTTATCCCGGGGCAAGAGACCCAGTACTTC. This encodes CASSLVVIPGQETQYF. The entire variable domain, with the stretches around the CDR3 drawn from the reference TRBV13 and TRBJ2-5 proteins, is AAGVIQSPRHLIKEKRETATLKCYPIPRHDTVYWYQQGPGQDPQFLISFYEKMQSDKGSIPDRFSAQQFSDYHSELNMSSLELGDSALYFCASSLVVIPGQETQYFGPGTRLLVL.